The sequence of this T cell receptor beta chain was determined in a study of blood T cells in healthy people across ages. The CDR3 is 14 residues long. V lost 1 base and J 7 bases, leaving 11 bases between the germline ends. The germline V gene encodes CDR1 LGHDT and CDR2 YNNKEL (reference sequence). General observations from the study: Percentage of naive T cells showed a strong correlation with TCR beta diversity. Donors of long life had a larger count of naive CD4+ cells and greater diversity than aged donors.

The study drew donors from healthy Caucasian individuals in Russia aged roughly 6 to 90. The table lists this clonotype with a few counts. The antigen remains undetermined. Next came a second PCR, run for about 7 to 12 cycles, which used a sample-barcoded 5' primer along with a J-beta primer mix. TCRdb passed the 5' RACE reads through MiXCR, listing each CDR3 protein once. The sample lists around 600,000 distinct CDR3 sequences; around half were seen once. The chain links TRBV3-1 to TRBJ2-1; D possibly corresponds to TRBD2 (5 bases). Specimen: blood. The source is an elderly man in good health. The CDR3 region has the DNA TGTGCCAGCAGCCAAGTGAGATCGGGGAATGAGCAGTTCTTC. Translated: CASSQVRSGNEQFF.